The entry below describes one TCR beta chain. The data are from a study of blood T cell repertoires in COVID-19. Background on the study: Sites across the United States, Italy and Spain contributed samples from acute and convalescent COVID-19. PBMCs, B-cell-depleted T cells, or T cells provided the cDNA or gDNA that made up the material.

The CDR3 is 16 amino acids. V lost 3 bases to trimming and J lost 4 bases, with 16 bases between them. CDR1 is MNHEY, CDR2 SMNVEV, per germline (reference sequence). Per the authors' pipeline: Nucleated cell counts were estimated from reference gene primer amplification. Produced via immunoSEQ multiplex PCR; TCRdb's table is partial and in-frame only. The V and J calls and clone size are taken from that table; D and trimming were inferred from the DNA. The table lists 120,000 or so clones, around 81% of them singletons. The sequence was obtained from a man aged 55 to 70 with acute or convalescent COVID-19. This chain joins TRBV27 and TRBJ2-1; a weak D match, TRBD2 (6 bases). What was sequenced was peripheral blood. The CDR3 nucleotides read TGTGCCAGCAGTTTTCGAGGACTATCAAAATACAATGAGCAGTTCTTC. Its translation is CASSFRGLSKYNEQFF.